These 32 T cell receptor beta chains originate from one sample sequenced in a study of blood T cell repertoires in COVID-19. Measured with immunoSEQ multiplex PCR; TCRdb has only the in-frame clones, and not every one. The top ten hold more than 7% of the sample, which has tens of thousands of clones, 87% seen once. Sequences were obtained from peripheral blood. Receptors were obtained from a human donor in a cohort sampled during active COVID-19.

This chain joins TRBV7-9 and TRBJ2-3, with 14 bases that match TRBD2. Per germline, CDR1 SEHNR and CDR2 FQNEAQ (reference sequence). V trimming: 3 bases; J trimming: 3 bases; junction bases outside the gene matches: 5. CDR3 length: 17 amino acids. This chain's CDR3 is CASSFTRLAGGTDTQYF. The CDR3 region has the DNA TGTGCCAGCAGCTTTACGAGACTAGCGGGGGGGACAGATACGCAGTATTTT. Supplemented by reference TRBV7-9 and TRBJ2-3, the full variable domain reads DTGVSQNPRHKITKRGQNVTFRCDPISEHNRLYWYRQTLGQGPEFLTYFQNEAQLEKSRLLSDRFSAERPKGSFSTLEIQRTEQGDSAMYLCASSFTRLAGGTDTQYFGPGTRLTVL.

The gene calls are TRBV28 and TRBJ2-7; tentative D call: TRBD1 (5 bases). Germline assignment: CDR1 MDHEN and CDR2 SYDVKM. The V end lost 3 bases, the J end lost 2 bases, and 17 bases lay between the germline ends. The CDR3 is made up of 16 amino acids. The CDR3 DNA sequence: TGTGCCAGCAGTTTTGGTGTCAGGGCAAGACCCTACGAGCAGTACTTC. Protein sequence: CASSFGVRARPYEQYF.

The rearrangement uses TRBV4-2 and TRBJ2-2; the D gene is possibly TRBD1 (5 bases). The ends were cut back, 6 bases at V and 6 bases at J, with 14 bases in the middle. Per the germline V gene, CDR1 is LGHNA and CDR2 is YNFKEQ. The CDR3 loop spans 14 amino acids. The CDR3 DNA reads TGTGCCAGCAGACTCGCAGGGCTTTCCGGGGAGCTGTTTTTT. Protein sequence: CASRLAGLSGELFF.

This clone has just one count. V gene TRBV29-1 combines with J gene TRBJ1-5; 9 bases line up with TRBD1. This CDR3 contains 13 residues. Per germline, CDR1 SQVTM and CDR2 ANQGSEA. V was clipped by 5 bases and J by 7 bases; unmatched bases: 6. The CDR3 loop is CSVTGGAGQPQHF. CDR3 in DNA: TGCAGCGTTACAGGGGGCGCCGGCCAGCCCCAGCATTTT.

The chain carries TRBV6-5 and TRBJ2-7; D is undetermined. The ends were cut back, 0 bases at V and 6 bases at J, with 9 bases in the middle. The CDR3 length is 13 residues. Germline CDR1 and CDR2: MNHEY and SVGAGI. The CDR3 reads CASSYSPFSEQYF. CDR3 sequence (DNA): TGTGCCAGCAGTTACTCTCCCTTTAGCGAGCAGTACTTC.

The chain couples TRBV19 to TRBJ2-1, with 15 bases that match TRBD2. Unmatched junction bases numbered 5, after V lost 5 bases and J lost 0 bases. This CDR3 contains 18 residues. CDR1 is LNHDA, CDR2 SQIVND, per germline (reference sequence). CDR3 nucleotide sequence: TGTGCCAGTAGTTCGGGACTAGCGGGAGGTCGCTCCTACAATGAGCAGTTCTTC. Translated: CASSSGLAGGRSYNEQFF.

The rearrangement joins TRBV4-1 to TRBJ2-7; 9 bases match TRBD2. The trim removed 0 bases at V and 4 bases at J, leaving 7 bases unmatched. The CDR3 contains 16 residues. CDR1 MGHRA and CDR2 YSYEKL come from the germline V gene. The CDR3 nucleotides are TGCGCCAGCAGCCAAGAAAAGCGGGGGGCGGGATACGAGCAGTACTTC. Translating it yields CASSQEKRGAGYEQYF.

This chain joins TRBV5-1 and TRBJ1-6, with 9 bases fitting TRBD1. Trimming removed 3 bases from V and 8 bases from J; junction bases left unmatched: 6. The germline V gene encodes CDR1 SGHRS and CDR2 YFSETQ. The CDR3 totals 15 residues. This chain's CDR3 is CASSSQTGGDSPLHF. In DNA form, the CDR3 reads TGCGCCAGCAGCTCGCAGACAGGGGGTGATTCACCCCTCCACTTT.

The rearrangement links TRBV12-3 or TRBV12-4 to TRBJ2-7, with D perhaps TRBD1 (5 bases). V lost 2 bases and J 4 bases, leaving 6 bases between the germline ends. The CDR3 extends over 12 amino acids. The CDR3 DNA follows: TGTGCCAGCAGTTTAAGGGGTTACGAGCAGTACTTC. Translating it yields CASSLRGYEQYF.

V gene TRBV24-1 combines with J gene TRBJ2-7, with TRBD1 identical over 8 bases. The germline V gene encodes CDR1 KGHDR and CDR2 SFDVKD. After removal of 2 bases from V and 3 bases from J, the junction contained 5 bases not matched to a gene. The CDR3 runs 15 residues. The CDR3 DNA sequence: TGTGCCACCAGTGATTCCGGGACAGGAGACTACGAGCAGTACTTC. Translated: CATSDSGTGDYEQYF.

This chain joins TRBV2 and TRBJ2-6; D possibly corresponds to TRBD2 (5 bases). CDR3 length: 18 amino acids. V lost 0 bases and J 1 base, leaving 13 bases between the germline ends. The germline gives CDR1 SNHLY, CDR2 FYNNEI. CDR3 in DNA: TGTGCCAGCAGTGAAGCATTGGCCCGGAGGTCTGGGGCCAACGTCCTGACTTTC. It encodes CASSEALARRSGANVLTF.

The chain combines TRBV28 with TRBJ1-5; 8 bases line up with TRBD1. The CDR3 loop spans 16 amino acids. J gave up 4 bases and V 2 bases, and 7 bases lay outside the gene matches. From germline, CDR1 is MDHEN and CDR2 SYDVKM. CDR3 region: CASSLDADRVNQPQHF. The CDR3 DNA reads TGTGCCAGCAGTTTAGATGCGGACAGGGTAAATCAGCCCCAGCATTTT.

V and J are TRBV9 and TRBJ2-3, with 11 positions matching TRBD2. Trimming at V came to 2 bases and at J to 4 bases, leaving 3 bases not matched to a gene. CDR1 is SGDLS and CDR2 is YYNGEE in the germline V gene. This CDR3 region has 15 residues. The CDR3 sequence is CASSVSGGAADTQYF. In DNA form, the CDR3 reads TGTGCCAGCAGCGTTAGCGGGGGGGCTGCAGATACGCAGTATTTT.

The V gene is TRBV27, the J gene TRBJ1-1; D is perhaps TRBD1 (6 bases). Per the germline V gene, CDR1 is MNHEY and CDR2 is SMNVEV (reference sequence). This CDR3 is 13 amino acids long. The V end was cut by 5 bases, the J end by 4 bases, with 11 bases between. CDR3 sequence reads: CASSDGRGTEAFF. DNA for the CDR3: TGTGCCAGCAGTGACGGCAGGGGCACTGAAGCTTTCTTT.

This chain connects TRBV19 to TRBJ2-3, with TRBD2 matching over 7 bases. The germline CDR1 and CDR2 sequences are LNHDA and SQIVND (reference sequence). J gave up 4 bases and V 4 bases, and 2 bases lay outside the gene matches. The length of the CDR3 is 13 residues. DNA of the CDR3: TGTGCCAGTAGTAGGACTAGGTCAGATACGCAGTATTTT. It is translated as CASSRTRSDTQYF.

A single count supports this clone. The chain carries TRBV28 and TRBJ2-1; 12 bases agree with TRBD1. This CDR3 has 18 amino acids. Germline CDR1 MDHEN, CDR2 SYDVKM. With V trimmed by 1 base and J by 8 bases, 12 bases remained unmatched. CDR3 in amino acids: CASSLFLGGTGGAHEQFF. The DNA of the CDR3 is TGTGCCAGCAGTTTATTTTTGGGAGGGACAGGGGGCGCACATGAGCAGTTCTTC. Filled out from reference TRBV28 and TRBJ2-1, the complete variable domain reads DVKVTQSSRYLVKRTGEKVFLECVQDMDHENMFWYRQDPGLGLRLIYFSYDVKMKEKGDIPEGYSVSREKKERFSLILESASTNQTSMYLCASSLFLGGTGGAHEQFFGPGTRLTVL.

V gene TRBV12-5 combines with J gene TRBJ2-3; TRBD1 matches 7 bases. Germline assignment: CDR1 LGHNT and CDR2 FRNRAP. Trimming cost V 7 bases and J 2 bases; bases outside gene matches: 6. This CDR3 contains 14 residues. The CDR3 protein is CASALKGATDTQYF. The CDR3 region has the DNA TGTGCTAGTGCCCTAAAGGGGGCCACAGATACGCAGTATTTT.

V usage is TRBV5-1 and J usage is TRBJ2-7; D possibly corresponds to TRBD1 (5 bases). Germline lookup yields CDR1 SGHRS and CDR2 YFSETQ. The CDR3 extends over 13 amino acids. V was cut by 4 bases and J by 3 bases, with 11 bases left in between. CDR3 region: CASSPGQHYEQYF. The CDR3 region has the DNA TGCGCCAGCAGCCCCGGACAACACTACGAGCAGTACTTC.

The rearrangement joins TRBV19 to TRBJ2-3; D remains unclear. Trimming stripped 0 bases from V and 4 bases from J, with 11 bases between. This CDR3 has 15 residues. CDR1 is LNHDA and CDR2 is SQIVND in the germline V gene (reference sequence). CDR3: CASSIDHSSPDTQYF. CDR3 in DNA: TGTGCCAGTAGTATAGATCACAGCTCCCCAGATACGCAGTATTTT.

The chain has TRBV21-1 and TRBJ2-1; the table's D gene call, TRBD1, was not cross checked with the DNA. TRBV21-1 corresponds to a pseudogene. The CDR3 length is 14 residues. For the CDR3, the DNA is TGTGCCAGCAGTCCGGGACAGGGGGGACATGAGCAGTTCTTC. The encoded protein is CASSPGQGGHEQFF.

The chain's CDR3 is CASSPIPGELFF. The DNA for the CDR3 is TGCGCCAGCAGCCCTATCCCCGGGGAGCTGTTTTTT. This rearrangement joins TRBV5-1 to TRBJ2-2; D remains ambiguous. The CDR3 has 12 residues. Germline V gene lookup returns CDR1 SGHRS and CDR2 YFSETQ. Trimming shortened V by 4 bases and J by 6 bases, and 7 bases separated the two germline ends.

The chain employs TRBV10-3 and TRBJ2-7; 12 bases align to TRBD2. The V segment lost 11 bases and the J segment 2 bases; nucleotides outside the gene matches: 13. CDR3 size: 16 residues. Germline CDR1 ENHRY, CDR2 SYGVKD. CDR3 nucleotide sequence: TGTGCCGGCTCGTCCGGACTAGCGGGGTCCGCCTACGAGCAGTACTTC. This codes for CAGSSGLAGSAYEQYF.

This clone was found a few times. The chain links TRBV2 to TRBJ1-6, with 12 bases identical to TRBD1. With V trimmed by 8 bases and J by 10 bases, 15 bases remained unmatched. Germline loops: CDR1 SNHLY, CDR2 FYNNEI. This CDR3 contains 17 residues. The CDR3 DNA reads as TGTGCCAGCGGGACAGGGGGCCAACAGGGTTTGGGATCACCCCTCCACTTT. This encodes CASGTGGQQGLGSPLHF.

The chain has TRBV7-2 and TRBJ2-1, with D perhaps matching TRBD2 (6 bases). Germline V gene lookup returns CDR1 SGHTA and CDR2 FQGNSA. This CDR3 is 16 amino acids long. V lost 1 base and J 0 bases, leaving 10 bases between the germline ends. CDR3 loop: CASSLEAGSSYNEQFF. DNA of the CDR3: TGTGCCAGCAGCTTAGAAGCCGGGAGCTCCTACAATGAGCAGTTCTTC.

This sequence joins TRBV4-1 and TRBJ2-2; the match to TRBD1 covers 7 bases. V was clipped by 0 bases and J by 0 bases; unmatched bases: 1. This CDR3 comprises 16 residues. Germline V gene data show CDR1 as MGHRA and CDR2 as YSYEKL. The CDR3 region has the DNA TGCGCCAGCAGCCAAGAGGGACAGTCGAACACCGGGGAGCTGTTTTTT. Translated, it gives CASSQEGQSNTGELFF.

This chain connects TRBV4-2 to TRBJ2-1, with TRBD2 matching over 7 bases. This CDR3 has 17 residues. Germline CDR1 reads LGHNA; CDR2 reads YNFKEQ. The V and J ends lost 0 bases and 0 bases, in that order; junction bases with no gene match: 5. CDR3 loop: CASSQDLGGSSYNEQFF. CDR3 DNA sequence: TGTGCCAGCAGCCAAGATCTCGGCGGGAGCTCCTACAATGAGCAGTTCTTC.

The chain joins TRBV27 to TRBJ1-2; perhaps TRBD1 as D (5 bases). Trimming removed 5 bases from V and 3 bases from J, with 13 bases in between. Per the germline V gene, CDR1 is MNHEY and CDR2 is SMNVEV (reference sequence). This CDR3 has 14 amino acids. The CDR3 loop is CASSPRQNYYGYTF. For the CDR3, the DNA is TGTGCCAGCAGTCCCCGACAGAATTACTATGGCTACACCTTC.

The CDR3 DNA follows: TGTGCCAGCAGCCCCTGGGGGGGGGCGAGGCGAGAGACCCAGTACTTC. Translated, it gives CASSPWGGARRETQYF. This rearrangement joins TRBV28 to TRBJ2-5; D possibly corresponds to TRBD2 (7 bases). This CDR3 spans 16 amino acids. The germline V and J ends were trimmed by 6 bases and 4 bases, with 21 bases remaining between them. The germline gives CDR1 MDHEN, CDR2 SYDVKM.

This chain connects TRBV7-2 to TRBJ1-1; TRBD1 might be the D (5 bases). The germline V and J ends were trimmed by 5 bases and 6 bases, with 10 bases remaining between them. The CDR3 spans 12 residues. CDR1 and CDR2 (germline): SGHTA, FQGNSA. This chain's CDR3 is CASSLRGPEAFF. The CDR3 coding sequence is TGTGCCAGCAGCCTGCGGGGACCTGAAGCTTTCTTT.

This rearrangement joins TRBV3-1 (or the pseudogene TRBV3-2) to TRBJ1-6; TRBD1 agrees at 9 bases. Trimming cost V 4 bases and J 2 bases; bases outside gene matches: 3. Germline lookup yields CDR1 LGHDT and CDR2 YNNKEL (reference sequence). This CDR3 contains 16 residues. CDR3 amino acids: CASSRTGGPYNSPLHF. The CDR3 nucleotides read TGTGCCAGCAGCCGAACAGGGGGCCCCTATAATTCACCCCTCCACTTT.

CDR3 bases: TGTGCCAGCAGCTTAGTGGGTACTGGGGACTATAATGAGCAGTTCTTC. Protein: CASSLVGTGDYNEQFF. The gene calls are TRBV7-6 and TRBJ2-1; TRBD2 matches at 7 bases. Trimming took 1 base from V and 7 from J; bases not matched to a gene: 10. This CDR3 region has 16 residues. Germline values: CDR1 SGHVS, CDR2 FNYEAQ.

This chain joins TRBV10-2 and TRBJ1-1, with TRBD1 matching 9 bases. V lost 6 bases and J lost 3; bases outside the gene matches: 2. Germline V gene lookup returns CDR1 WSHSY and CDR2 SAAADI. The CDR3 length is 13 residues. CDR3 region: CASRQGAHTEAFF. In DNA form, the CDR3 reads TGCGCCAGCAGACAGGGGGCGCACACTGAAGCTTTCTTT.